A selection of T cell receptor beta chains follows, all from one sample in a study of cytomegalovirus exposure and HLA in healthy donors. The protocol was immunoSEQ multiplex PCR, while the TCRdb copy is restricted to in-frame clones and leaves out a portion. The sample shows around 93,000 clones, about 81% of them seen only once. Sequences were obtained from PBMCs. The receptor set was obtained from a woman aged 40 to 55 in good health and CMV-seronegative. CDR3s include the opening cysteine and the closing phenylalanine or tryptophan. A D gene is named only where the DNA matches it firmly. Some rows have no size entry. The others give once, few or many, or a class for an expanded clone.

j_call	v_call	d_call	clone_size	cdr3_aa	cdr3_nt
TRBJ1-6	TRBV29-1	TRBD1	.	CSAKLRGQGSPLHF	TGCAGCGCAAAGTTAAGGGGGCAAGGATCACCCCTCCACTTT
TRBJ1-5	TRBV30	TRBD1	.	CAWRQGGNQPQHF	TGTGCCTGGAGACAGGGGGGGAATCAGCCCCAGCATTTT
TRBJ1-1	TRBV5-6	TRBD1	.	CASSFPRDRNTEAFF	TGTGCCAGCAGCTTCCCACGGGACAGGAACACTGAAGCTTTCTTT
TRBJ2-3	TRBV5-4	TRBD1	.	CASSPTGAGGSTDTQYF	TGTGCCAGCAGCCCTACCGGGGCAGGGGGCTCCACAGATACGCAGTATTTT
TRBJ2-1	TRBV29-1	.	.	CSAGGQELYNEQFF	TGCAGCGCCGGGGGGCAGGAGCTCTACAATGAGCAGTTCTTC
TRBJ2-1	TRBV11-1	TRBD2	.	CASSLGGLAGDSYNEQFF	TGTGCCAGCAGCTTAGGAGGGCTAGCGGGAGACTCCTACAATGAGCAGTTCTTC
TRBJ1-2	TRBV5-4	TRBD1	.	CASSLFQGADGYTF	TGTGCCAGCAGCTTGTTTCAGGGGGCAGATGGCTACACCTTC
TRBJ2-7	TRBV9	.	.	CASSPTLRGEQYF	TGTGCCAGCAGCCCCACGCTCCGGGGCGAGCAGTACTTC
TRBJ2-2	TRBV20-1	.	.	CSPRMTGELFF	TGCAGTCCCAGAATGACCGGGGAGCTGTTTTTT
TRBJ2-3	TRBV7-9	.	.	CASSFPSADTQYF	TGTGCCAGCAGCTTCCCCAGTGCTGATACGCAGTATTTT
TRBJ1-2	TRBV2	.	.	CASREGTVARVRDYF	TGTGCCAGCAGGGAAGGGACCGTCGCCCGTGTGAGGGATTACTTC
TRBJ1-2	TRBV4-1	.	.	CASSHAGSSIYGYTF	TGCGCCAGCAGCCACGCCGGGAGCTCCATCTATGGCTACACCTTC
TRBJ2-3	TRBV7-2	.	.	CASSFRGSGTDTQYF	TGTGCCAGCAGCTTTAGGGGGAGTGGGACAGATACGCAGTATTTT
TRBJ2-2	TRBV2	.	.	CASSEARLATGELFF	TGTGCCAGCAGTGAAGCGCGGCTAGCGACCGGGGAGCTGTTTTTT
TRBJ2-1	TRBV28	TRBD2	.	CASSLSGSVSNEQFF	TGTGCCAGCAGTTTAAGCGGGAGCGTAAGCAATGAGCAGTTCTTC
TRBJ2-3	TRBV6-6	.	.	CASTNGGAATQYF	TGTGCCAGCACAAACGGAGGCGCAGCTACGCAGTATTTT
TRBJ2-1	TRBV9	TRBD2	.	CASARGGGPQNEQFF	TGTGCCAGCGCCCGGGGGGGAGGCCCTCAAAATGAGCAGTTCTTC
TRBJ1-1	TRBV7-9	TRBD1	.	CASSPLSRGLSNTEAFF	TGTGCCAGCAGCCCATTAAGCAGGGGGCTCTCGAACACTGAAGCTTTCTTT
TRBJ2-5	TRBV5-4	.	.	CASSSRASGQETQYF	TGTGCCAGCAGTTCAAGAGCAAGCGGCCAAGAGACCCAGTACTTC
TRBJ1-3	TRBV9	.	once	CASSPRLNTIYF	TGTGCCAGCAGCCCTCGACTGAACACCATATATTTT
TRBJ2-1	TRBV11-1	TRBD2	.	CASVKLAGGPHNEQFF	TGTGCCAGCGTCAAGCTAGCGGGAGGGCCGCATAATGAGCAGTTCTTC
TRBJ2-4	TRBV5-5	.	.	CASSLGTVGGDIQYF	TGTGCCAGCAGCTTGGGGACTGTTGGTGGGGACATTCAGTACTTC
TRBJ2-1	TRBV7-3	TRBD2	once	CASSSFGTRFDNEQFF	TGTGCCAGCAGCTCCTTCGGGACTAGGTTTGACAATGAGCAGTTCTTC
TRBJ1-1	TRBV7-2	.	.	CASSLAFFVEAFF	TGTGCCAGCAGCTTAGCCTTTTTTGTAGAAGCCTTCTTT
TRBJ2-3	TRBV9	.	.	CASSDTGSGTQYF	TGTGCCAGCAGCGATACTGGGTCGGGTACGCAGTATTTT
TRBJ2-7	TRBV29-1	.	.	CSAQATKEQYF	TGCAGCGCCCAGGCTACAAAGGAGCAGTACTTC
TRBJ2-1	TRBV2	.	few	CASSGEGRDEFF	TGTGCCAGCAGTGGTGAAGGCAGGGATGAATTCTTC
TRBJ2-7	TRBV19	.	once	CASSIGGISYEQYF	TGTGCCAGTAGTATAGGCGGCATCTCCTACGAGCAGTACTTC
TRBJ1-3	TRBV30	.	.	CAWSVSPLANTIYF	TGTGCCTGGAGTGTGAGTCCCCTAGCGAACACCATATATTTT
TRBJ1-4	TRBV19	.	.	CASNPRRGFNEKLFF	TGTGCCAGTAACCCTCGGCGAGGGTTTAATGAAAAACTGTTTTTT
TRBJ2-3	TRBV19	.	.	CPRGGRCTDTQYF	TGTCCCAGGGGGGGGAGGTGCACAGATACGCAGTATTTT
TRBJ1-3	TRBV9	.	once	CASSVGGVGGNTIYF	TGTGCCAGCAGCGTAGGGGGAGTAGGTGGAAACACCATATATTTT
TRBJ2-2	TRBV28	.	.	CATIQSNTGELFF	TGTGCCACCATACAGTCCAACACCGGGGAGCTGTTTTTT
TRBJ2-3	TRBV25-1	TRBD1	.	CASSELRGQIGTDTQYF	TGTGCCAGCAGTGAATTGAGGGGGCAGATCGGCACAGATACGCAGTATTTT
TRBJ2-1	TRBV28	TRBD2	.	CASSLALAGGIEQFF	TGTGCCAGCAGCCTAGCCCTAGCGGGAGGAATTGAGCAGTTCTTC
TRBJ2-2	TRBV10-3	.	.	CAIKPTTGANTGELFF	TGTGCCATCAAGCCCACGACAGGCGCGAACACCGGGGAGCTGTTTTTT
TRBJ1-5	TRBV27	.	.	CASSLQGNQPQHF	TGTGCCAGCAGTTTACAGGGCAATCAGCCCCAGCATTTT
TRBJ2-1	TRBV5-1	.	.	CASSLISAYNEQFF	TGCGCCAGCAGCTTGATTAGCGCCTACAATGAGCAGTTCTTC
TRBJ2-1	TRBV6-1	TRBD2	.	CASTSGTRVLNEQFF	TGTGCCAGCACCTCCGGGACTAGGGTGCTCAATGAGCAGTTCTTC
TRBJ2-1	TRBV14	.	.	CASSHLEGAGFNNEQFF	TGTGCCAGCAGCCATTTAGAGGGTGCGGGATTTAACAATGAGCAGTTCTTC